Listed here are 26 T cell receptor beta chains from one sample, sequenced in a study of neurological immune-mediated disorders. MiXCR was run by TCRdb on the 5' RACE reads, yielding one entry per CDR3 protein. The sample comprises fewer than 35,000 distinct CDR3 sequences, around 3.4% of which are singletons, and roughly 7% rests with the top ten. The sample comprised PBMCs. The receptor set was obtained from a woman aged 25 to 39 with multiple sclerosis.

The chain combines TRBV12-3 or TRBV12-4 with TRBJ1-5; maybe TRBD1 (6 bases). The CDR3 has 14 amino acids. The V and J ends lost 5 bases and 6 bases respectively, with 14 bases between them. DNA for the CDR3: TGTGCCAGCAGTGAAACAGGGTTCTTTCAGCCCCAGCATTTT. Amino acid sequence: CASSETGFFQPQHF.

A word on this clonotype: A read error may be the cause here, since a much bigger clone is one base away. This sequence joins TRBV5-1 and TRBJ2-1; 9 nucleotides align to TRBD2. In germline, CDR1 is SGHRS, CDR2 YFSETQ. Trimming at V came to 6 bases and at J to 10 bases, leaving 17 bases not matched to a gene. The CDR3 is made up of 16 amino acids. CDR3 sequence (DNA): TGCGCCAGCACCTTTAGCGGGAGAGGTGGATTGAAAGAGCAGTTCTTC. Translated, it gives CASTFSGRGGLKEQFF.

V and J are TRBV18 and TRBJ1-6; the D is unclear. With 2 bases removed from V and 9 bases from J, the gap between germline ends came to 11 bases. The V gene's germline CDR1 is KGHSH and CDR2 LQKENI. The CDR3 contains 14 residues. The CDR3 region has the DNA TGTGCCAGCTCACCAGCGGAAAGGTCTTCACCCCTCCACTTT. This gives the protein CASSPAERSSPLHF.

This clonotype was counted many times. The genes are TRBV7-8 and TRBJ2-7; D not certain. CDR1 and CDR2 (germline): SGHVS, FQNEAQ. The CDR3 contains 13 residues. With 5 bases removed from V and 0 bases from J, the gap between germline ends came to 8 bases. CDR3 DNA sequence: TGTGCCAGCAGCGATTCGAGCTCCTACGAGCAGTACTTC. Encoded protein: CASSDSSSYEQYF.

This clonotype has ten or more counts. This chain links TRBV5-1 with TRBJ2-1; D could derive from TRBD1 or TRBD2 (6 bases each). Trimming left V 4 bases short and J 0 bases short, with 11 bases between. Germline loops: CDR1 SGHRS, CDR2 YFSETQ. The CDR3 is 15 residues long. CDR3 DNA sequence: TGCGCCAGCAGCCGGGGGCAGAGCTCCTACAATGAGCAGTTCTTC. Its translation is CASSRGQSSYNEQFF.

This clonotype rates as medium-sized (0.01 to 0.1%). The V call is TRBV5-1, the J call TRBJ2-1; D not resolved. Germline-derived CDR1 and CDR2 are SGHRS and YFSETQ. The CDR3 loop spans 13 amino acids. V was shortened by 1 base and J by 6 bases, with 8 bases between the two germline ends. CDR3 bases: TGCGCCAGCAGCTTGAATACGGCCAATGAGCAGTTCTTC. Residues: CASSLNTANEQFF. Filled out from reference TRBV5-1 and TRBJ2-1, the complete variable domain reads KAGVTQTPRYLIKTRGQQVTLSCSPISGHRSVSWYQQTPGQGLQFLFEYFSETQRNKGNFPGRFSGRQFSNSRSEMNVSTLELGDSALYLCASSLNTANEQFFGPGTRLTVL.

There are many counts of this clonotype. The V gene is TRBV6-2 or TRBV6-3, the J gene TRBJ2-7; D tentatively reads TRBD1 or TRBD2 (5 bases each). Germline V lookup: CDR1 MNHEY, CDR2 SVGEGT. The length of the CDR3 is 17 residues. V lost 2 bases to trimming and J lost 0 bases, with 17 bases between them. CDR3 nucleotides: TGTGCCAGCAGTTACGCCCCGGGGCAGGTGAACTCCTACGAGCAGTACTTC. This encodes CASSYAPGQVNSYEQYF.

The chain has TRBV25-1 and TRBJ2-3; D ambiguous. The germline CDR1 and CDR2 sequences are MGHDK and SYGVNS. V lost 0 bases and J lost 0, with 13 bases in between. CDR3 length equals 17 residues. The CDR3: CASSEYIGRASTDTQYF. DNA of the CDR3: TGTGCCAGCAGTGAATATATAGGACGGGCTAGCACAGATACGCAGTATTTT.

Note on this clonotype: A much larger clone differs by one base, so this may be a read error. Written as DNA, the CDR3 is TGTGCCACCAGCAGAGATACCGGAACTGAAGCTTTCTTT. The encoded protein is CATSRDTGTEAFF. The rearrangement uses TRBV15 and TRBJ1-1; D is unclear. Trimming took off 0 bases at V and 5 bases at J, with 7 bases between the two ends. CDR1 is LNHNV, CDR2 YYDKDF, per germline (reference sequence). The CDR3 has 13 amino acids.

This clonotype was observed many times. The chain joins TRBV5-1 to TRBJ1-4; D possibly corresponds to TRBD1 (6 bases). Trimming left V 4 bases short and J 6 bases short, with 22 bases between. Germline V gene sequence: CDR1 SGHRS, CDR2 YFSETQ. This CDR3 is built from 17 residues. CDR3 residues: CASSPSPGGGEDEKLFF. The CDR3, as DNA: TGCGCCAGCAGCCCATCCCCCGGGGGGGGCGAAGATGAAAAACTGTTTTTT.

The chain is built from TRBV5-1 and TRBJ2-7; D may be TRBD1 or TRBD2 (5 bases each). The length of the CDR3 is 12 residues. Germline assignment: CDR1 SGHRS and CDR2 YFSETQ. V was shortened by 3 bases and J by 6 bases, with 10 bases between the two germline ends. The CDR3 region has the DNA TGCGCCAGCAGCTGGGACGGCCCCGAGCAGTACTTC. Translation: CASSWDGPEQYF.

This clonotype appeared many times. This sequence joins TRBV10-3 and TRBJ2-4; a weak D match, TRBD2 (5 bases). V lost 8 bases, J lost 3 bases, and 14 bases lay in between. Germline V gene lookup returns CDR1 ENHRY and CDR2 SYGVKD. The CDR3 covers 14 residues. The CDR3: CAIGRGGDKNIQYF. The CDR3 coding sequence is TGTGCCATCGGCCGGGGTGGCGACAAAAACATTCAGTACTTC.

In this sample, this clonotype turned up many times. Sequence at one end of the junction differs from germline and may be a read error. The rearrangement uses TRBV5-6 and TRBJ1-5; D not resolved. The germline V gene encodes CDR1 SGHDT and CDR2 YYEEEE. The CDR3 totals 15 residues. CDR3 amino acids: CASSLATLGNQPQNF. The CDR3 bases are TGTGCCAGCAGCTTGGCCACCCTGGGCAATCAGCCCCAGAATTTT.

This clonotype was observed at least ten times. This rearrangement joins TRBV3-1 to TRBJ1-2, with 7 bases aligning to TRBD1. The germline CDR1 and CDR2 sequences are LGHDT and YNNKEL (reference sequence). V lost 4 bases, J lost 4 bases, and 3 bases stayed unmatched. This CDR3 contains 13 residues. The CDR3 reads CASSLGTVYGYTF. CDR3 DNA: TGTGCCAGCAGCCTGGGGACAGTCTATGGCTACACCTTC.

The rearrangement joins TRBV21-1 to TRBJ2-7; TRBD1 is the table's D call, not checked against the DNA. TRBV21-1 is an annotated pseudogene. This CDR3 has 13 residues. The CDR3 protein is CASGGVATYEQYF. The DNA of the CDR3 is TGTGCCAGCGGGGGGGTGGCGACGTACGAGCAGTACTTC.

The sample holds many counts of this clonotype. A much larger clonotype is one base distant, so this may be a read error. J is TRBJ2-1 and V is TRBV4-1; tentatively, D is TRBD1 or TRBD2 (5 bases each). The CDR3 spans 13 residues. CDR1 is MGHRA, CDR2 YSYEKL, per germline. V was clipped by 2 bases and J by 7 bases, with 9 bases between them. The CDR3 DNA reads as TGCGCCAGCAGCCAAAACGGGGCAAATGAGCAGTTCTTC. Protein sequence: CASSQNGANEQFF.

This clonotype was detected ten times or more. The chain couples TRBV5-1 to TRBJ2-7; D ambiguous. Germline V gene lookup returns CDR1 SGHRS and CDR2 YFSETQ. CDR3 size: 16 residues. Trimming stripped 1 base from V and 3 bases from J, with 17 bases between. CDR3 sequence reads: CASSLWFGQDLYEQYF. For the CDR3, the DNA is TGCGCCAGCAGCTTGTGGTTCGGGCAGGACCTCTACGAGCAGTACTTC.

This clonotype was recorded many times. The chain joins TRBV7-7 to TRBJ2-5; 7 bases agree with TRBD1. V gave up 1 base and J gave up 4 bases; unmatched junction bases: 6. Germline V gives CDR1 SSHAT, CDR2 FNYEAQ (reference sequence). CDR3 length: 15 amino acids. The CDR3 loop reads CASSLGGQIGETQYF. The CDR3 nucleotides read TGTGCCAGCAGCTTAGGGGGACAGATCGGAGAGACCCAGTACTTC.

In its sample, this clonotype was seen many times. This chain links TRBV7-2 with TRBJ1-5, with no clear D. V was pared by 4 bases and J by 11 bases, with 9 bases between. The CDR3 is 11 residues long. Germline CDR1 SGHTA, CDR2 FQGNSA. CDR3 protein: CASSSGSTQHF. In DNA, the CDR3 is TGTGCCAGCAGCTCAGGTTCCACCCAGCATTTT.

The sample holds many counts of this clonotype. The V and J genes are TRBV4-3 and TRBJ1-1; no definite D call. The CDR3 sequence is 15 residues long. V was pared by 1 base and J by 1 base, with 10 bases between. The V gene's germline CDR1 is LGHNA and CDR2 YSLEER. Here the CDR3 DNA reads TGCGCCAGCAGCCAAGTCACAGACGCGAACACTGAAGCTTTCTTT. Translating it yields CASSQVTDANTEAFF.

This clonotype appeared a few times. The V call is TRBV14, the J call TRBJ1-2; no clear D. This CDR3 is built from 14 residues. From germline, CDR1 is SGHDN and CDR2 FVKESK. Trimming removed 5 bases at V and 3 bases at J, with 13 bases between. CDR3 in DNA: TGTGCCAGCAGCGCGGCCAACCTGTACTATGGCTACACCTTC. Amino acids: CASSAANLYYGYTF.

This clonotype was observed at least ten times. The rearrangement links TRBV5-5 to TRBJ2-3; TRBD1 might be the D (6 bases). Germline V gives CDR1 SGHKS, CDR2 YYEKEE (reference sequence). This CDR3 contains 15 residues. V lost 0 bases to trimming and J lost 0 bases, with 8 bases between them. The CDR3 region is CASSLARGSTDTQYF. The CDR3 DNA sequence: TGTGCCAGCAGCTTGGCCAGGGGAAGCACAGATACGCAGTATTTT.

Many counts were recorded for this clonotype. The V gene is TRBV12-3 or TRBV12-4, the J gene TRBJ2-2; 9 bases are a match to TRBD2. V gave up 7 bases and J gave up 4 bases; unmatched junction bases: 7. The CDR3 contains 15 residues. The chain's CDR3 is CASTWGGRATGELFF. In nucleotides, the CDR3 is TGTGCCAGCACCTGGGGCGGGAGGGCCACCGGGGAGCTGTTTTTT.

This clonotype came up many times. The rearrangement links TRBV7-2 to TRBJ2-2; D may be TRBD1 or TRBD2 (5 bases each). The CDR3 is made up of 14 amino acids. The V and J ends lost 5 bases and 4 bases respectively, with 11 bases between them. CDR1 and CDR2 from the germline V gene are SGHTA and FQGNSA. CDR3 nucleotides: TGTGCCAGCAGCCGAGGGGTGACCACCGGGGAGCTGTTTTTT. Its translation is CASSRGVTTGELFF.

This clonotype was seen ten or more times. A much larger clonotype is one base distant, so this may be a read error. The rearrangement links TRBV11-2 to TRBJ2-1; D gene ambiguous. The CDR3 is made up of 14 amino acids. CDR1 and CDR2 (germline): SGHAT, FQNNGV. The CDR3 DNA reads TGTGCCAGCAGCCCTGACAAGAACTACGATGAGCAGTTCTTC. Residues: CASSPDKNYDEQFF.

This clonotype appeared many times. This chain connects TRBV20-1 to TRBJ2-2, with 9 bases matching TRBD2. The CDR3 spans 17 residues. J was trimmed by 5 bases and V by 1 base; bases with no gene match: 11. From germline, CDR1 is DFQATT and CDR2 SNEGSKA (reference sequence). CDR3 in amino acids: CSARAVRSGRWTGELFF. The CDR3 region has the DNA TGCAGTGCTAGAGCGGTTAGGAGCGGGAGGTGGACCGGGGAGCTGTTTTTT.